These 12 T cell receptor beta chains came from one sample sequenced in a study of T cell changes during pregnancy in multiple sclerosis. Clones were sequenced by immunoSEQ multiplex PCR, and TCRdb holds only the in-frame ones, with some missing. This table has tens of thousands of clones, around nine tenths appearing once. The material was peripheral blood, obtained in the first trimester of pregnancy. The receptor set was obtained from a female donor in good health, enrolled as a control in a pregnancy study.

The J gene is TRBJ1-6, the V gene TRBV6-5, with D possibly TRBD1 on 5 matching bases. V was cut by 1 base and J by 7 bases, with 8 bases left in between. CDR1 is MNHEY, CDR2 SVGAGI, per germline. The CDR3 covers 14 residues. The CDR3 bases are TGTGCCAGCAGTTACTACGGGGGGAATTCACCCCTCCACTTT. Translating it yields CASSYYGGNSPLHF.

Here the CDR3 DNA reads TGTGCCAGCAGTCGTACATATTCCTTGACAGGGGGCGTTGAAAAACTGTTTTTT. This translates into CASSRTYSLTGGVEKLFF. V gene TRBV27 combines with J gene TRBJ1-4; 10 nucleotides match TRBD1. V dropped 5 bases and J dropped 7; count of bases not matched to a gene: 16. The germline gives CDR1 MNHEY, CDR2 SMNVEV (reference sequence). The CDR3 sequence is 18 residues long.

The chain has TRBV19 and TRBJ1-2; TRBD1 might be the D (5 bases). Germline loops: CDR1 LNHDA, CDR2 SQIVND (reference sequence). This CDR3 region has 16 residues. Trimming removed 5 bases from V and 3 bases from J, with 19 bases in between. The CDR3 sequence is CASSSGASPRDYGYTF. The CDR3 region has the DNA TGTGCCAGTAGTTCTGGGGCCTCCCCAAGGGACTATGGCTACACCTTC.

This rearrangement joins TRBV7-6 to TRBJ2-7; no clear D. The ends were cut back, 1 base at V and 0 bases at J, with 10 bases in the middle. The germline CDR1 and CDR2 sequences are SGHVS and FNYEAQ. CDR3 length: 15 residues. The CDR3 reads CASSLDDAASYEQYF. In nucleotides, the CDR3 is TGTGCCAGCAGCTTAGACGACGCGGCCTCCTACGAGCAGTACTTC.

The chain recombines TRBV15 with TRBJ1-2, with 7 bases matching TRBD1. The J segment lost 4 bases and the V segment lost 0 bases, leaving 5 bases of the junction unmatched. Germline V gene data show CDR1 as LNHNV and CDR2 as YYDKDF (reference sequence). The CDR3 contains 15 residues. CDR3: CATSREDRFLYGYTF. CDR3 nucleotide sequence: TGTGCCACCAGCAGAGAGGACAGGTTCCTCTATGGCTACACCTTC. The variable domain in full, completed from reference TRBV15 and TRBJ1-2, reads DAMVIQNPRYQVTQFGKPVTLSCSQTLNHNVMYWYQQKSSQAPKLLFHYYDKDFNNEADTPDNFQSRRPNTSFCFLDIRSPGLGDTAMYLCATSREDRFLYGYTFGSGTRLTVV.

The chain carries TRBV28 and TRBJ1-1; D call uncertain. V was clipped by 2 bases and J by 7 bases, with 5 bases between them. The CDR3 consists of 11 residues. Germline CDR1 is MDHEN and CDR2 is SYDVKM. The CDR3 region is CASSLNGEAFF. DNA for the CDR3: TGTGCCAGCAGTTTAAACGGTGAAGCTTTCTTT. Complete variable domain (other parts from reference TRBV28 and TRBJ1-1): DVKVTQSSRYLVKRTGEKVFLECVQDMDHENMFWYRQDPGLGLRLIYFSYDVKMKEKGDIPEGYSVSREKKERFSLILESASTNQTSMYLCASSLNGEAFFGQGTRLTVV.

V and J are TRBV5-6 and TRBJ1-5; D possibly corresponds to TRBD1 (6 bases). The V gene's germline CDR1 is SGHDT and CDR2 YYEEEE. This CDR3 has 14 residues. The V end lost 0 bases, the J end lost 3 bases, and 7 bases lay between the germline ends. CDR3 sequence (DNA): TGTGCCAGCAGCTTGGGGGACAACAATCAGCCCCAGCATTTT. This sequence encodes CASSLGDNNQPQHF.

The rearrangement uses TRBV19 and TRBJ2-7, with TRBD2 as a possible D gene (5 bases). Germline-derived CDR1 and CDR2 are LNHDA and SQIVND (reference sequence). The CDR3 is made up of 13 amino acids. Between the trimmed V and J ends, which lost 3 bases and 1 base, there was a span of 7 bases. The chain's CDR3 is CASSMRDSYEQYF. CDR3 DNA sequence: TGTGCCAGTAGTATGAGGGATTCCTACGAGCAGTACTTC.

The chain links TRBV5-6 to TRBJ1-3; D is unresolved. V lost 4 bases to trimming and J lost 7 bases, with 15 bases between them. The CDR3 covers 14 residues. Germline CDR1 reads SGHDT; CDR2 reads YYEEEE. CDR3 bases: TGTGCCAGCAGCGACGTCGGAGGTGATAACACCATATATTTT. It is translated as CASSDVGGDNTIYF.

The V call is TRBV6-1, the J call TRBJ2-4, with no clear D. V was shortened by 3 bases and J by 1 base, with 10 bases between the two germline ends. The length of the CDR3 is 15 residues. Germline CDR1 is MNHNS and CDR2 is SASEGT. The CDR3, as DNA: TGTGCCAGCAGTGACCTCCCTCGTGCCAAAAACATTCAGTACTTC. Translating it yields CASSDLPRAKNIQYF.

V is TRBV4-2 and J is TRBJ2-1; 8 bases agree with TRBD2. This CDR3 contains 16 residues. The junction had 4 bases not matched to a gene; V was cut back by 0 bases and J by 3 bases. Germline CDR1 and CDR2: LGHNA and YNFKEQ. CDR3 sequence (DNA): TGTGCCAGCAGCCAAGAGCACACTAGCGGCTACAATGAGCAGTTCTTC. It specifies CASSQEHTSGYNEQFF.

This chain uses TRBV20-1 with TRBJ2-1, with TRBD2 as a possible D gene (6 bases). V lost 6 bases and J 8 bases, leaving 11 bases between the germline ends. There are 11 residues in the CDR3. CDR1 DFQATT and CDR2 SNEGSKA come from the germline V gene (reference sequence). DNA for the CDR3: TGCAGTGCGAGTCCTAGCGATGAGCAGTTCTTC. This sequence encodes CSASPSDEQFF.